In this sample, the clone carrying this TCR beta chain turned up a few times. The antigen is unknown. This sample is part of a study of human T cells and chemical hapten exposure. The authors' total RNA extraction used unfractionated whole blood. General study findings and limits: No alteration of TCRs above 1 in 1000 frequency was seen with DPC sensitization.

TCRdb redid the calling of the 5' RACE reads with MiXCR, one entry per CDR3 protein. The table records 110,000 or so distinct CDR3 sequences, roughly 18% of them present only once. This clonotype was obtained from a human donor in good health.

In nucleotides, the CDR3 is TGTGCCAGCAGGCTAGCGTTTAGCACAGATACGCAGTATTTT. Translation gives CASRLAFSTDTQYF. The chain has TRBV27 and TRBJ2-3; tentative D call: TRBD2 (6 bases). The length of the CDR3 is 14 residues. CDR1 MNHEY and CDR2 SMNVEV come from the germline V gene (reference sequence). Trimming stripped 6 bases from V and 0 bases from J, with 10 bases between.